This T cell receptor beta chain stems from a study of cytomegalovirus exposure and HLA in healthy donors. Findings and caveats of the study: Reportedly, fewer N-insertions than the approximately 600-donor mean appeared in an Asian-associated ancestry cluster in a later analysis. Reportedly, TCR beta sequences accurately predicted HLA-A and HLA-B alleles in most subjects.

On this clone: What it binds is not known.

Researchers ran the PCR with 60 Vbeta and 13 Jbeta primers. How the authors handled the data: In a later analysis, the count reached 75 million to 90 million unique TCR beta chains, with about 10 million shared. Libraries were prepared by immunoSEQ multiplex PCR; TCRdb keeps only in-frame clonotypes and omits some of them. That table furnishes V, J and clone size, whereas the DNA furnished D and trimming. Of approximately 130,000 clones in the sample, around 75% were seen once. This CDR3 has 13 amino acids. The V gene end was trimmed by 11 bases and the J gene end by 3 bases; junction bases not matched to a gene: 7. Germline V gene sequence: CDR1 MNHNS, CDR2 SASEGT.

This clonotype was obtained from a man aged 30 to 45 in good health and CMV-seronegative. V gene TRBV6-1 combines with J gene TRBJ2-7, with TRBD2 matching 10 bases. The sequenced sample consisted of PBMCs. The chain's CDR3 is CAGPSGSCYEQYF. The CDR3 DNA reads as TGTGCCGGCCCTAGCGGGAGCTGCTACGAGCAGTACTTC.